This T cell receptor (beta chain) was sequenced for a study of T cell responses to AZD1222 COVID-19 vaccine. This clone was seen once. The antigen is undetermined. Whole-study findings and limits: Only a handful of AZD1222 recipients, several in all, had baseline seropositivity. Increased Spike-specific TCR breadth and depth were observed after two AZD1222 doses. Epitopes outside B.1.351 and B.1.1.7 mutated regions reportedly drew nearly half of spike TCRs.

Germline V gene data show CDR1 as MDHEN and CDR2 as SYDVKM. The V gene lost 5 bases and the J gene lost 4 bases, with 12 bases spanning the gap. The CDR3 consists of 13 residues. TCRdb's table, derived via immunoSEQ multiplex PCR, lists solely in-frame clones and lacks some. This table has around 100,000 clones, about 90% appearing once. The TCR sequence derives from an adult in good health. Sequenced material: peripheral blood, taken on day 0 of AZD1222 vaccination. The chain carries TRBV28 and TRBJ2-7; a possible D gene is TRBD1 (6 bases). The CDR3 spells CASSPGQSYEQYF. Written as DNA, the CDR3 is TGTGCCAGCAGTCCCGGACAGTCTTACGAGCAGTACTTC.